This TCR beta chain was captured by sequencing in a study of blood T cell repertoires in COVID-19. Per the germline V gene, CDR1 is SNHLY and CDR2 is FYNNEI. V lost 10 bases and J 4 bases, leaving 12 bases between the germline ends. The CDR3 sequence is 12 residues long. Produced via immunoSEQ multiplex PCR; TCRdb's table is partial and in-frame only. The sample gives 70,000 to 90,000 clones, 70% to 80% of which show up once; approximately 24% is in the top ten. The sequencing input was peripheral blood. This clonotype originated in a human donor in a cohort sampled during active COVID-19. The chain combines TRBV2 with TRBJ2-3, with a weak D call TRBD2 (5 bases). The CDR3 spells CATVREPDTQYF. CDR3 DNA sequence: TGTGCCACCGTCCGGGAACCAGATACGCAGTATTTT.